These 8 T cell receptor beta chains were all obtained from the same sample, sequenced in a study of blood T cell repertoires in COVID-19. Only in-frame clones appear in the TCRdb table, and some are missing; sequencing was by immunoSEQ multiplex PCR. The sample yields 350,000 or so clones, about 86% seen once. The sequencing input was peripheral blood. These receptors all come from a man aged 25-45 years with active or convalescent COVID-19.

This clone occurred once. V gene TRBV20-1 combines with J gene TRBJ2-4, with 8 bases lining up with TRBD2. Germline CDR1 reads DFQATT; CDR2 reads SNEGSKA (reference sequence). V trimming: 3 bases; J trimming: 6 bases; junction bases outside the gene matches: 16. CDR3 length equals 17 residues. The CDR3 protein is CSASGRSGSPGGNIQYF. For the CDR3, the DNA is TGCAGTGCTAGTGGGAGAAGCGGGAGCCCCGGGGGAAACATTCAGTACTTC.

The rearrangement joins TRBV7-3 to TRBJ2-1, with D tentatively TRBD1 (5 bases). V shed 0 bases and J shed 6 bases, with 6 bases lying between them. The CDR3 runs to 13 residues. Germline-derived CDR1 and CDR2 are SGHTA and FQGTGA. This CDR3 is CASSLTTGNEQFF. The CDR3 DNA follows: TGTGCCAGCAGCTTAACTACAGGCAATGAGCAGTTCTTC.

This chain links TRBV5-1 with TRBJ1-3; TRBD1 agrees at 8 bases. The germline V gene encodes CDR1 SGHRS and CDR2 YFSETQ. V shed 4 bases and J 2 bases; nucleotides not matched to a gene: 8. This CDR3 region has 16 residues. The CDR3 sequence is CASSLRRQGTGNTIYF. The CDR3 DNA reads TGCGCCAGCAGCCTCCGCAGACAGGGGACTGGAAACACCATATATTTT.

The chain combines TRBV4-1 with TRBJ2-3; TRBD2 might be the D (5 bases). Trimming stripped 0 bases from V and 0 bases from J, with 13 bases between. This CDR3 is built from 17 residues. From germline, CDR1 is MGHRA and CDR2 YSYEKL. CDR3: CASSQDLASSSTDTQYF. The CDR3 region has the DNA TGCGCCAGCAGCCAAGATCTCGCTAGCTCTAGCACAGATACGCAGTATTTT.

This chain connects TRBV6-2 or TRBV6-3 to TRBJ1-3; unclear D gene. The CDR3 consists of 15 residues. Trimming left V 5 bases short and J 4 bases short, with 15 bases between. Germline lookup yields CDR1 MNHEY and CDR2 SVGEGT. DNA for the CDR3: TGTGCCAGCAGTACCCGTTGGGCGCGAGGAAACACCATATATTTT. This encodes CASSTRWARGNTIYF.

The chain combines TRBV2 with TRBJ1-1, with D maybe TRBD1 (6 bases). The CDR3 runs to 15 residues. The V gene's germline CDR1 is SNHLY and CDR2 FYNNEI. V was trimmed by 7 bases and J by 3 bases, leaving 18 bases between them. The chain's CDR3 is CASTRGGGGDTEAFF. The CDR3, as DNA: TGTGCCAGCACCCGAGGGGGTGGGGGAGACACTGAAGCTTTCTTT.

The chain is built from TRBV6-2 or TRBV6-3 and TRBJ1-5, with D hard to call. The V and J ends lost 0 bases and 5 bases respectively, with 5 bases between them. Per the germline V gene, CDR1 is MNHEY and CDR2 is SVGEGT. This CDR3 is built from 13 residues. Here the CDR3 reads CASSYSTDQPQHF. The CDR3 nucleotides are TGTGCCAGCAGTTACTCAACGGATCAGCCCCAGCATTTT.

The chain has TRBV4-3 and TRBJ2-7; 11 bases are shared with TRBD1. V shed 3 bases, J shed 1 base, and the junction held 2 bases outside the gene matches. This CDR3 is built from 15 residues. The germline gives CDR1 LGHNA, CDR2 YSLEER. CDR3 in amino acids: CASSHGTGGSYEQYF. The CDR3 nucleotides read TGCGCCAGCAGCCACGGGACAGGGGGTTCCTACGAGCAGTACTTC.